The 20 T cell receptor beta chains below come from one sample, sequenced in a study of Ad26.COV2.S vaccination and SARS-CoV-2 variants (dated by TCRdb to about 2021). Libraries were made using the immunoSEQ multiplex PCR assay. TCRdb re-hosts the immuneACCESS table, in-frame sequences only. Its copies lack some clones; in the studies checked, an unresolved V gene accounts for under half of them, and the cause for the rest is not known. A total of 300,000 to 450,000 clones appear in this sample, about 85% of them only once. The ten largest clones take up approximately 3.5% of the sample. The treatment or condition label, as the study defines it: some 20 received Ad26.COV2.S at low or high dose, single or two shots; 5 received placebo; per-sample allocation not given. For vaccine and placebo recipients, repertoires were sequenced using samples collected on day 63 after the first injection. This specimen was peripheral blood, taken in a trial of Ad26.COV2.S vaccine versus placebo. Receptors were obtained from a person between 18 and 65 years old who received the Ad26.COV2.S COVID-19 vaccine or a placebo.

The chain recombines TRBV19 with TRBJ2-2, with 8 bases that match TRBD1. V lost 6 bases and J lost 4; bases outside the gene matches: 16. Germline V CDR1 and CDR2: LNHDA, SQIVND (reference sequence). CDR3 size: 18 residues. This chain's CDR3 is CASSRYGRGQSGTGELFF. In DNA, the CDR3 is TGTGCCAGTAGCCGCTACGGCAGGGGGCAGTCGGGCACCGGGGAGCTGTTTTTT.

This clone came up a few times. The V and J genes are TRBV5-1 and TRBJ2-5; D is ambiguous. Germline CDR1 and CDR2: SGHRS and YFSETQ. The CDR3 length is 13 residues. With 0 bases removed from V and 5 bases from J, the gap between germline ends came to 8 bases. For the CDR3, the DNA is TGCGCCAGCAGCTTGGGGGGAAAGGAGACCCAGTACTTC. Its translation: CASSLGGKETQYF.

This chain links TRBV5-1 with TRBJ1-1; 10 nucleotides agree with TRBD1. V was pared by 4 bases and J by 3 bases, with 3 bases of the junction left unmatched. This CDR3 region has 14 residues. Per germline, CDR1 SGHRS and CDR2 YFSETQ. The CDR3 here is CASSPGQGHTEAFF. CDR3 DNA sequence: TGCGCCAGCAGCCCGGGACAGGGGCACACTGAAGCTTTCTTT. The full variable domain, rest sourced from reference TRBV5-1 and TRBJ1-1, is KAGVTQTPRYLIKTRGQQVTLSCSPISGHRSVSWYQQTPGQGLQFLFEYFSETQRNKGNFPGRFSGRQFSNSRSEMNVSTLELGDSALYLCASSPGQGHTEAFFGQGTRLTVV.

J is TRBJ1-1 and V is TRBV10-3, with a tentative D call TRBD1 (5 bases). The CDR3 loop spans 15 amino acids. V shed 5 bases and J shed 6 bases, with 19 bases lying between them. Looked up from germline, CDR1 is ENHRY and CDR2 is SYGVKD. The CDR3, as DNA: TGTGCCATCAGTAACGCAGGGAGCCTGGGATCTGAAGCTTTCTTT. It yields the protein CAISNAGSLGSEAFF.

V is TRBV5-5 and J is TRBJ1-2; D unclear. Trimming cost V 1 base and J 6 bases, with 10 bases left between them. The CDR3 has 13 residues. The germline gives CDR1 SGHKS, CDR2 YYEKEE (reference sequence). The CDR3 DNA follows: TGTGCCAGCAGCTTGTTCAGCCACAATGGCTACACCTTC. Protein: CASSLFSHNGYTF.

The chain employs TRBV28 and TRBJ1-2; maybe TRBD1 (5 bases). Trimming took off 5 bases at V and 0 bases at J, with 19 bases between the two ends. Germline V gene sequence: CDR1 MDHEN, CDR2 SYDVKM. CDR3 size: 17 residues. Here the CDR3 reads CASSPTPGTGANYGYTF. The CDR3 nucleotides read TGTGCCAGCAGTCCAACGCCCGGGACGGGAGCTAACTATGGCTACACCTTC.

The V and J genes are TRBV7-9 and TRBJ1-6; D is ambiguous. Trimming left V 1 base short and J 7 bases short, with 14 bases between. From germline, CDR1 is SEHNR and CDR2 FQNEAQ (reference sequence). The CDR3 is made up of 16 amino acids. For the CDR3, the DNA is TGTGCCAGCAGCTTAGAGGGCTGGGTAGGAAATTCACCCCTCCACTTT. Translating it yields CASSLEGWVGNSPLHF.

V usage is TRBV18 and J usage is TRBJ1-2; 9 nucleotides line up with TRBD1. V was pared by 5 bases and J by 0 bases, with 7 bases of the junction left unmatched. In germline, CDR1 is KGHSH, CDR2 LQKENI. CDR3 size: 16 residues. The DNA of the CDR3 is TGTGCCAGCTCAGGACAGGGGAGTGGACCTAACTATGGCTACACCTTC. Its translation: CASSGQGSGPNYGYTF.

The V and J genes are TRBV5-1 and TRBJ1-3, with 7 bases matching TRBD1. Germline V gene sequence: CDR1 SGHRS, CDR2 YFSETQ. Unmatched junction bases numbered 6, after V lost 4 bases and J lost 5 bases. This CDR3 is built from 14 residues. DNA of the CDR3: TGCGCCAGCAGCCTAGGACAGGCTAGAAACACCATATATTTT. This sequence encodes CASSLGQARNTIYF.

This clone was seen a handful of times. This chain uses TRBV30 with TRBJ2-5; D may be TRBD1 or TRBD2 (6 bases each). From germline, CDR1 is GTSNPN and CDR2 SVGIG (reference sequence). CDR3 length: 14 amino acids. Trimming stripped 4 bases from V and 4 bases from J, with 16 bases between. This CDR3 is CAWTGGGTGETQYF. The DNA of the CDR3 is TGTGCCTGGACTGGAGGGGGGACGGGAGAGACCCAGTACTTC.

The J gene is TRBJ2-7, the V gene TRBV7-9; a possible D gene is TRBD1 (5 bases). Germline values: CDR1 SEHNR, CDR2 FQNEAQ (reference sequence). The CDR3 runs 15 residues. V was trimmed by 1 base and J by 0 bases, leaving 10 bases between them. The CDR3 sequence: CASSLDGRVSYEQYF. The CDR3 DNA sequence: TGTGCCAGCAGCTTAGATGGCAGGGTCTCCTACGAGCAGTACTTC. The entire variable domain, with the rest obtained from reference TRBV7-9 and TRBJ2-7, is as follows: DTGVSQNPRHKITKRGQNVTFRCDPISEHNRLYWYRQTLGQGPEFLTYFQNEAQLEKSRLLSDRFSAERPKGSFSTLEIQRTEQGDSAMYLCASSLDGRVSYEQYFGPGTRLTVT.

The chain links TRBV28 to TRBJ2-3; TRBD1 matches at 8 bases. CDR1 MDHEN and CDR2 SYDVKM come from the germline V gene. V trimming: 6 bases; J trimming: 4 bases; junction bases outside the gene matches: 9. The CDR3 has 15 amino acids. This CDR3 is CASSPGQGWADTQYF. The CDR3 DNA reads TGTGCCAGCAGCCCCGGACAGGGATGGGCAGATACGCAGTATTTT.

The chain combines TRBV6-6 with TRBJ2-1; D not certain. Germline V gene data show CDR1 as MNHNY and CDR2 as SVGAGI (reference sequence). With 4 bases removed from V and 0 bases from J, the gap between germline ends came to 13 bases. This CDR3 spans 16 amino acids. CDR3 in DNA: TGTGCCAGCAGTTCACTCAGGTCCAGCTCCTACAATGAGCAGTTCTTC. It specifies CASSSLRSSSYNEQFF.

The V and J genes are TRBV4-1 and TRBJ1-3, with a possible D match to TRBD1 (5 bases). There are 15 residues in the CDR3. Per germline, CDR1 MGHRA and CDR2 YSYEKL. V was cut by 4 bases and J by 0 bases, with 10 bases left in between. CDR3 loop: CASSPTGFSGNTIYF. The CDR3, as DNA: TGCGCCAGCAGCCCTACAGGATTCTCTGGAAACACCATATATTTT.

This clone was picked up one time. The chain recombines TRBV28 with TRBJ2-7; TRBD2 is a possible D gene (6 bases). The CDR3 extends over 12 amino acids. Germline CDR1 MDHEN, CDR2 SYDVKM. The V and J ends lost 5 bases and 5 bases respectively, with 10 bases between them. CDR3 DNA sequence: TGTGCCAGCAGTGCCCCGGGGGACGAGCAGTACTTC. Encoded protein: CASSAPGDEQYF.

CDR3: CASSYLPRVGTDTQYF. In DNA form, the CDR3 reads TGTGCCAGCAGTTACCTCCCCCGGGTGGGCACAGATACGCAGTATTTT. V is TRBV6-2 or TRBV6-3 and J is TRBJ2-3, with D uncertain. The CDR3 is 16 amino acids. Germline CDR1 and CDR2: MNHEY and SVGEGT. Trimming shortened V by 2 bases and J by 1 base, and 13 bases separated the two germline ends.

This chain links TRBV21-1 with TRBJ2-1; the table's D call, TRBD2, has no DNA check behind it. TRBV21-1 represents a pseudogene. This CDR3 is built from 11 residues. The CDR3 region has the DNA TGTGCCAGCAGCTCGGGGAATGAGCAGTTCTTC. The encoded protein is CASSSGNEQFF.

This clone was seen once. This rearrangement joins TRBV7-2 to TRBJ2-3; D is possibly TRBD1 or TRBD2 (5 bases each). The CDR3 consists of 15 residues. Germline V gene lookup returns CDR1 SGHTA and CDR2 FQGNSA. Trimming stripped 1 base from V and 3 bases from J, with 11 bases between. The CDR3 sequence: CASSLGGQGTDTQYF. In DNA, the CDR3 is TGTGCCAGCAGCTTAGGAGGGCAGGGAACAGATACGCAGTATTTT.

The chain joins TRBV24-1 to TRBJ2-2, with D tentatively TRBD1 (5 bases). Germline assignment: CDR1 KGHDR and CDR2 SFDVKD. V lost 0 bases and J lost 4, with 11 bases in between. This CDR3 spans 16 amino acids. The CDR3 DNA sequence: TGTGCCACCAGTGATTTGCCAGGGAAGAGCACCGGGGAGCTGTTTTTT. Its protein is CATSDLPGKSTGELFF.

The chain combines TRBV30 with TRBJ2-3; 13 bases line up with TRBD2. The CDR3 is 15 amino acids. The germline gives CDR1 GTSNPN, CDR2 SVGIG (reference sequence). V gave up 0 bases and J gave up 4 bases; unmatched junction bases: 1. The CDR3 loop reads CAWSVLAGGSDTQYF. DNA for the CDR3: TGTGCCTGGAGTGTACTAGCGGGAGGGTCAGATACGCAGTATTTT. The variable domain in full, completed from reference TRBV30 and TRBJ2-3, reads SQTIHQWPATLVQPVGSPLSLECTVEGTSNPNLYWYRQAAGRGLQLLFYSVGIGQISSEVPQNLSASRPQDRQFILSSKKLLLSDSGFYLCAWSVLAGGSDTQYFGPGTRLTVL.